This is a list of T cell receptor beta chains from one sample in a study of T cell responses to AZD1222 COVID-19 vaccine. The protocol was immunoSEQ multiplex PCR, while the TCRdb copy is restricted to in-frame clones and leaves out a portion. Of about 260,000 clones in the sample, approximately 95% were seen once. Sequenced material: peripheral blood, taken on day 0 of AZD1222 vaccination. The origin of the receptors is an adult in good health. CDR3s include the opening cysteine and the closing phenylalanine or tryptophan. D genes are given only for firm matches. Clone size is shown for a subset of rows, as once, few, many or a class of expanded clone.

d_gene: .; j_gene: TRBJ1-5; abundance: .; v_gene: TRBV12-5; CDR3nt: TGTGCTAGTGGATTTAACAGGATCAATCAGCCCCAGCATTTT; CDR3aa: CASGFNRINQPQHF
d_gene: TRBD2; j_gene: TRBJ2-3; abundance: few; v_gene: TRBV4-3; CDR3nt: TGCGCCAGCAGCCAAGAGCGGGAGCGGCTCACAGATACGCAGTATTTT; CDR3aa: CASSQERERLTDTQYF
d_gene: .; j_gene: TRBJ1-6; abundance: .; v_gene: TRBV5-4; CDR3nt: TGTGCCAGCAGCTTGGACAGGGTAAATTCACCCCTCCACTTT; CDR3aa: CASSLDRVNSPLHF
d_gene: TRBD2; j_gene: TRBJ2-3; abundance: .; v_gene: TRBV3-1/TRBV3-2; CDR3nt: TGTGCCAGCAGCCTACTAGCGGGCCTCGGGGATACGCAGTATTTT; CDR3aa: CASSLLAGLGDTQYF
d_gene: .; j_gene: TRBJ2-3; abundance: .; v_gene: TRBV5-4; CDR3nt: TGTGCCAGCAGCTTGGCGGGGATCCCATTGAGCACAGATACGCAGTATTTT; CDR3aa: CASSLAGIPLSTDTQYF
d_gene: TRBD2; j_gene: TRBJ2-5; abundance: .; v_gene: TRBV11-2; CDR3nt: TGTGCCAGCAGCTTCACTAGCGGGAGTGGTAAAGAGACCCAGTACTTC; CDR3aa: CASSFTSGSGKETQYF
d_gene: .; j_gene: TRBJ2-7; abundance: .; v_gene: TRBV7-2; CDR3nt: TGTGCCAGCAGCTTCGGGACTGAATACTTC; CDR3aa: CASSFGTEYF
d_gene: .; j_gene: TRBJ1-1; abundance: .; v_gene: TRBV6-4; CDR3nt: TGTGCCAGCAGAGAGGGTAACCTTAACACTGAAGCTTTCTTT; CDR3aa: CASREGNLNTEAFF
d_gene: TRBD2; j_gene: TRBJ2-7; abundance: .; v_gene: TRBV7-9; CDR3nt: TGTGCCAGCAGACATAACGGGGGGAGAGAGCAGTACTTC; CDR3aa: CASRHNGGREQYF
d_gene: .; j_gene: TRBJ2-1; abundance: once; v_gene: TRBV15; CDR3nt: TGTGCCACCAGCCTGGGACGGCACAATGAGCAGTTCTTC; CDR3aa: CATSLGRHNEQFF
d_gene: .; j_gene: TRBJ1-4; abundance: .; v_gene: TRBV15; CDR3nt: TGTGCCACCAGCAGACTAGCCGCAACTAATGAAAAACTGTTTTTT; CDR3aa: CATSRLAATNEKLFF
d_gene: .; j_gene: TRBJ1-4; abundance: few; v_gene: TRBV10-3; CDR3nt: TGTGCCATACAGGGAGCAACTAATGAAAAACTGTTTTTT; CDR3aa: CAIQGATNEKLFF
d_gene: TRBD1; j_gene: TRBJ1-4; abundance: .; v_gene: TRBV19; CDR3nt: TGTGCCAGTAGTCTCGGACAGGGCCATAATGAAAAACTGTTTTTT; CDR3aa: CASSLGQGHNEKLFF
d_gene: TRBD2; j_gene: TRBJ2-7; abundance: .; v_gene: TRBV13; CDR3nt: TGTGCCAGCAGCTCTTGGACTAGCGGGGGGGACTACGAGCAGTACTTC; CDR3aa: CASSSWTSGGDYEQYF
d_gene: TRBD1; j_gene: TRBJ1-1; abundance: .; v_gene: TRBV28; CDR3nt: TGTGCCAGCAGTTCCGAGGACAGGATGGCCACTGAAGCTTTCTTT; CDR3aa: CASSSEDRMATEAFF
d_gene: .; j_gene: TRBJ2-1; abundance: .; v_gene: TRBV6-5; CDR3nt: TGTGCCAGCAGTTACGTTCCTAGCGCTCCTGAGCAGTTCTTC; CDR3aa: CASSYVPSAPEQFF
d_gene: TRBD2; j_gene: TRBJ2-1; abundance: .; v_gene: TRBV25-1; CDR3nt: TGTGCCAGCAGCGTGCATGGGACTAGCGGATTTTACAATGAGCAGTTCTTC; CDR3aa: CASSVHGTSGFYNEQFF
d_gene: .; j_gene: TRBJ2-1; abundance: .; v_gene: TRBV11-2; CDR3nt: TGTGCCAGCAGCTTAACCCTGACGGTTAGCAATGAGCAGTTCTTC; CDR3aa: CASSLTLTVSNEQFF
d_gene: TRBD1; j_gene: TRBJ1-2; abundance: .; v_gene: TRBV19; CDR3nt: TGTGCCAGTAGGAGTCCGGACAGGGCTCCTTTCACCTTC; CDR3aa: CASRSPDRAPFTF
d_gene: .; j_gene: TRBJ1-1; abundance: .; v_gene: TRBV29-1; CDR3nt: TGCAGCGCCTGGAGGGGGGCTGGCACTGAAGCTTTCTTT; CDR3aa: CSAWRGAGTEAFF
d_gene: TRBD1; j_gene: TRBJ1-2; abundance: .; v_gene: TRBV3-1/TRBV3-2; CDR3nt: TGTGCCAGCAGCCATGGCATTACAGGGGAGGGTGGCTACACCTTC; CDR3aa: CASSHGITGEGGYTF
d_gene: TRBD1; j_gene: TRBJ1-6; abundance: .; v_gene: TRBV19; CDR3nt: TGTGCCAGTTCCTCGGACAGGGGGCTCAATTTTTCACCCCTCCACTTT; CDR3aa: CASSSDRGLNFSPLHF
d_gene: .; j_gene: TRBJ1-2; abundance: .; v_gene: TRBV5-5; CDR3nt: TGTGCCAGCAGCTTGACAGGTTCTAACTATGGCTACACCTTC; CDR3aa: CASSLTGSNYGYTF
d_gene: TRBD2; j_gene: TRBJ2-3; abundance: .; v_gene: TRBV3-1/TRBV3-2; CDR3nt: TGTGCCAGCAGCCAAGGGGTGGCTAGCGGACTAGATACGCAGTATTTT; CDR3aa: CASSQGVASGLDTQYF
d_gene: .; j_gene: TRBJ1-2; abundance: .; v_gene: TRBV2; CDR3nt: TGTGCCAGCAGTGAGGGGGCTTATGGCTACACCTTC; CDR3aa: CASSEGAYGYTF
d_gene: TRBD2; j_gene: TRBJ2-7; abundance: .; v_gene: TRBV9; CDR3nt: TGTGCCAGCAGCGTATCTAGCGGTGCCTACGAGCAGTACTTC; CDR3aa: CASSVSSGAYEQYF
d_gene: .; j_gene: TRBJ2-7; abundance: .; v_gene: TRBV10-3; CDR3nt: TGTGCCATCAGCTACGGGGGATACGAGCAGTACTTC; CDR3aa: CAISYGGYEQYF
d_gene: .; j_gene: TRBJ1-1; abundance: .; v_gene: TRBV7-9; CDR3nt: TGTGCCAGCACCGAACAAGACGGGAACACTGAAGCTTTCTTT; CDR3aa: CASTEQDGNTEAFF
d_gene: TRBD2; j_gene: TRBJ2-1; abundance: .; v_gene: TRBV4-3; CDR3nt: TGCGCCAGCAGCCAAGTTTCTAGCGGGAGGAACGGTGAGCAGTTCTTC; CDR3aa: CASSQVSSGRNGEQFF
d_gene: .; j_gene: TRBJ2-2; abundance: .; v_gene: TRBV7-9; CDR3nt: TGTGCCAGCAGCCTGAGGGACGAAGGGCACGGGGAGCTGTTTTTT; CDR3aa: CASSLRDEGHGELFF
d_gene: TRBD1; j_gene: TRBJ2-7; abundance: .; v_gene: TRBV3-1/TRBV3-2; CDR3nt: TGTGCCAGCAGCCGGACAGGAAACTCCTACGAGCAGTACTTC; CDR3aa: CASSRTGNSYEQYF
d_gene: TRBD1; j_gene: TRBJ2-3; abundance: .; v_gene: TRBV6-5; CDR3nt: TGTGCCAGCAGGGACAGGGGGGGGGATACGCAGTATTTT; CDR3aa: CASRDRGGDTQYF
d_gene: TRBD1; j_gene: TRBJ2-5; abundance: .; v_gene: TRBV7-9; CDR3nt: TGTGCCAGCAGCCCCACGGGACAGGGAGGGCGAGAGACCCAGTACTTC; CDR3aa: CASSPTGQGGRETQYF
d_gene: TRBD1; j_gene: TRBJ1-3; abundance: .; v_gene: TRBV4-1; CDR3nt: TGCGCCAGCAGCCTCACCGCCGGGACAGGGGGACATAGCTCTGGAAACACCATATATTTT; CDR3aa: CASSLTAGTGGHSSGNTIYF
d_gene: .; j_gene: TRBJ2-7; abundance: .; v_gene: TRBV18; CDR3nt: TGTGCCAGCTCGCAAGACTCCGGGGAGCAGTACTTC; CDR3aa: CASSQDSGEQYF
d_gene: .; j_gene: TRBJ2-7; abundance: .; v_gene: TRBV28; CDR3nt: TGTGCCAGCAGTTCCGCGGGTTGGGCGAACTACGAGCAGTACTTC; CDR3aa: CASSSAGWANYEQYF
d_gene: .; j_gene: TRBJ2-3; abundance: .; v_gene: TRBV25-1; CDR3nt: TGTGCCAGCAGTGAATATAGGGGGGCGACAGATACGCAGTATTTT; CDR3aa: CASSEYRGATDTQYF
d_gene: .; j_gene: TRBJ2-5; abundance: .; v_gene: TRBV30; CDR3nt: TGTGCCTGGATCTCGGGTGGGCAAGAGACCCAGTACTTC; CDR3aa: CAWISGGQETQYF
d_gene: .; j_gene: TRBJ1-4; abundance: once; v_gene: TRBV6-5; CDR3nt: TGTGCCAGCAGTTACTCGGCAGGTCCGGGGGAAAAACTGTTTTTT; CDR3aa: CASSYSAGPGEKLFF
d_gene: .; j_gene: TRBJ2-3; abundance: .; v_gene: TRBV2; CDR3nt: TGTGCCAGCGTAGGGATCTCACAAGATACGCAGTATTTT; CDR3aa: CASVGISQDTQYF
d_gene: TRBD2; j_gene: TRBJ2-2; abundance: .; v_gene: TRBV19; CDR3nt: TGTGCCAGTAGGACCGCCAGCGGGAGGAGAACCGGGGAGCTGTTTTTT; CDR3aa: CASRTASGRRTGELFF
d_gene: .; j_gene: TRBJ1-6; abundance: .; v_gene: TRBV9; CDR3nt: TGTGCCAGCAGCTCAGAGGGAAATTCACCCCTCCACTTT; CDR3aa: CASSSEGNSPLHF
d_gene: TRBD2; j_gene: TRBJ2-7; abundance: .; v_gene: TRBV23-1; CDR3nt: TGCGCCAGCAGTCAAATCCCCTCCCCGGGACTAGAGACCTACGAGCAGTACTTC; CDR3aa: CASSQIPSPGLETYEQYF
d_gene: TRBD2; j_gene: TRBJ2-2; abundance: .; v_gene: TRBV28; CDR3nt: TGTGCCAGCAGCGTTATCGGGACTATACAGACTATTTCGAACACCGGGGAGCTGTTTTTT; CDR3aa: CASSVIGTIQTISNTGELFF
d_gene: .; j_gene: TRBJ1-2; abundance: .; v_gene: TRBV6-4; CDR3nt: TGTGCCAGCAGTGACTCGTCGGGGGCCGGTGGCTACACCTTC; CDR3aa: CASSDSSGAGGYTF
d_gene: TRBD1; j_gene: TRBJ1-2; abundance: .; v_gene: TRBV5-5; CDR3nt: TGTGCCAGCAGGGCGACAGGGGAGACCTATGGCTACACCTTC; CDR3aa: CASRATGETYGYTF
d_gene: .; j_gene: TRBJ2-7; abundance: .; v_gene: TRBV5-4; CDR3nt: TGTGCCAGCAGCTTGAAACAGGAACCCTACGAGCAGTACTTC; CDR3aa: CASSLKQEPYEQYF
d_gene: .; j_gene: TRBJ1-1; abundance: .; v_gene: TRBV11-2; CDR3nt: TGTGCCAGCAGGTGGGGGCGCGACACTGAAGCTTTCTTT; CDR3aa: CASRWGRDTEAFF
d_gene: .; j_gene: TRBJ1-5; abundance: .; v_gene: TRBV6-5; CDR3nt: TGTGCCAGCAGTTACCGGGAGCAGCCCCAGCATTTT; CDR3aa: CASSYREQPQHF
d_gene: .; j_gene: TRBJ2-7; abundance: .; v_gene: TRBV7-6; CDR3nt: TGTGCCAGCAGCCAGGACTACACCTACGAGCAGTACTTC; CDR3aa: CASSQDYTYEQYF
d_gene: .; j_gene: TRBJ1-1; abundance: few; v_gene: TRBV28; CDR3nt: TGTGCCAGCAGTTTTTACCTCCGAGGGTGCGAGGCTGAAGCTTTCTTT; CDR3aa: CASSFYLRGCEAEAFF
d_gene: TRBD1; j_gene: TRBJ1-5; abundance: few; v_gene: TRBV7-9; CDR3nt: TGTGCCAGCAGCTTACAGGGGGACCAGCCCCAGCATTTT; CDR3aa: CASSLQGDQPQHF
d_gene: .; j_gene: TRBJ2-5; abundance: .; v_gene: TRBV5-6; CDR3nt: TGTGCCAGCAGCTTGGAACTTAAAGAGACCCAGTACTTC; CDR3aa: CASSLELKETQYF
d_gene: .; j_gene: TRBJ1-1; abundance: .; v_gene: TRBV6-1; CDR3nt: TGTGCCAGCAGTGACAGGTTCACTGAAGCTTTCTTT; CDR3aa: CASSDRFTEAFF
d_gene: .; j_gene: TRBJ1-4; abundance: .; v_gene: TRBV7-8; CDR3nt: TGTGCCAGCAGCTTTGGGAGGGGCATGGTGAATGAAAAACTGTTTTTT; CDR3aa: CASSFGRGMVNEKLFF
d_gene: .; j_gene: TRBJ1-1; abundance: .; v_gene: TRBV18; CDR3nt: TGTGCCAGCTCACCGGCGGGACAAGTTGAAGCTTTCTTT; CDR3aa: CASSPAGQVEAFF